The 18 T cell receptor beta chains listed next were all sequenced from one sample in a study of shared clonotypes between healthy human individuals (dated by TCRdb to the early 2020s). The library was produced with the immunoSEQ multiplex PCR assay. Entries here come from immuneACCESS through TCRdb and include only in-frame sequences with V and J called. Some clones fail to appear in such tables; in the studies checked, an unresolved V gene covers under half of the shortfall, and the cause of the remainder is unknown. Counted in this sample were fewer than 1.8 million clones; roughly 98.5% of them appeared once. Approximately 0.4% of the sample is taken by the ten largest. Source material: naive CD4+ T cells sorted from blood. This specimen's cell subset or site label, per the study, means: CD45RA+ positively selected. All receptors come from a man younger than 45 in good health.

This chain links TRBV19 with TRBJ2-7; 7 nucleotides agree with TRBD2. V trimming: 5 bases; J trimming: 0 bases; junction bases outside the gene matches: 4. Germline V gene sequence: CDR1 LNHDA, CDR2 SQIVND (reference sequence). The CDR3 is 14 amino acids. The chain's CDR3 is CASSLLADSYEQYF. DNA for the CDR3: TGTGCCAGTAGTCTTCTAGCGGACTCCTACGAGCAGTACTTC.

This rearrangement joins TRBV7-9 to TRBJ1-1; D might be TRBD1 (5 bases). Trimming stripped 3 bases from V and 4 bases from J, with 9 bases between. The CDR3 is 13 amino acids. The germline V gene has CDR1 SEHNR and CDR2 FQNEAQ (reference sequence). Here the CDR3 DNA reads TGTGCCAGCAGCTTTTCAGGGCCCACTGAAGCTTTCTTT. Its protein product is CASSFSGPTEAFF.

The gene calls are TRBV6-5 and TRBJ2-7, with TRBD1 matching over 7 bases. The germline V gene encodes CDR1 MNHEY and CDR2 SVGAGI. CDR3 size: 15 residues. V was clipped by 0 bases and J by 4 bases; unmatched bases: 6. DNA for the CDR3: TGTGCCAGCAGTTACTCGGACAGGTTGGGGTACGAGCAGTACTTC. It encodes CASSYSDRLGYEQYF.

This chain links TRBV25-1 with TRBJ1-4; D may be TRBD1 (6 bases). V dropped 4 bases and J dropped 7 bases, with 13 bases sitting between them. Germline V gene data show CDR1 as MGHDK and CDR2 as SYGVNS. The CDR3 runs 14 residues. The CDR3, as DNA: TGTGCCAGCAGTGCGGGGGGGGCAGGTGAAAAACTGTTTTTT. Its protein is CASSAGGAGEKLFF.

The chain carries TRBV5-1 and TRBJ2-5; 9 bases line up with TRBD1. CDR3 length: 16 amino acids. Germline-derived CDR1 and CDR2 are SGHRS and YFSETQ. V shed 0 bases, J shed 4 bases, and the junction held 7 bases outside the gene matches. CDR3 sequence: CASSLETGGYRETQYF. The CDR3 region has the DNA TGCGCCAGCAGCTTGGAGACAGGGGGGTATCGAGAGACCCAGTACTTC.

The chain couples TRBV4-1 to TRBJ1-5; TRBD1 is a possible D gene (6 bases). Trimming took 3 bases from V and 9 from J, leaving 12 bases between them. The germline CDR1 and CDR2 sequences are MGHRA and YSYEKL. The CDR3 is made up of 13 amino acids. The CDR3 is CASSHQIQGPQHF. CDR3 nucleotides: TGCGCCAGCAGCCACCAAATACAGGGGCCCCAGCATTTT.

Notes on this clone: The junction does not match germline at one end; this may be a read error. The chain employs TRBV7-7 and TRBJ2-5; tentative D call: TRBD1 (5 bases). CDR1 and CDR2 (germline): SSHAT, FNYEAQ (reference sequence). The length of the CDR3 is 14 residues. The CDR3 nucleotides are TGTGCTAGCAGCTTAGGACAAGCGACGAAGACCCAGTACTTC. It specifies CASSLGQATKTQYF.

This clone came up once. The V call is TRBV30, the J call TRBJ2-1; D gene ambiguous. CDR1 GTSNPN and CDR2 SVGIG come from the germline V gene (reference sequence). The CDR3 contains 14 residues. Trimming took off 3 bases at V and 6 bases at J, with 15 bases between the two ends. The CDR3 DNA sequence: TGTGCCTGGAGCGCCCAATCCTTCTCCAATGAGCAGTTCTTC. As protein: CAWSAQSFSNEQFF.

This clone was recorded once. The chain carries TRBV7-8 and TRBJ1-1; 8 positions agree with TRBD1. Germline CDR1 SGHVS, CDR2 FQNEAQ. The V segment lost 1 base and the J segment 4 bases; nucleotides outside the gene matches: 5. This CDR3 region has 15 residues. The CDR3 loop is CASSLGRQGITEAFF. CDR3 coding DNA: TGTGCCAGCAGCTTAGGAAGACAGGGGATCACTGAAGCTTTCTTT.

V gene TRBV7-8 combines with J gene TRBJ2-2; D might be TRBD1 or TRBD2, each matching 6 bases. V was clipped by 4 bases and J by 4 bases, with 19 bases between them. This CDR3 has 17 residues. Germline CDR1 and CDR2: SGHVS and FQNEAQ. CDR3 sequence: CASSYRAIGRSTGELFF. Written as DNA, the CDR3 is TGTGCCAGCAGCTACAGGGCTATCGGGAGATCCACCGGGGAGCTGTTTTTT.

V usage is TRBV18 and J usage is TRBJ2-3, with 13 bases identical to TRBD2. This CDR3 is 15 amino acids long. J lost 4 bases, V lost 5 bases, and 3 bases had no gene match. Per the germline V gene, CDR1 is KGHSH and CDR2 is LQKENI. DNA of the CDR3: TGTGCCAGCTCAGGACTAGCGGGAGTTTCAGATACGCAGTATTTT. This sequence encodes CASSGLAGVSDTQYF. The variable domain in full, with the rest retrieved from reference TRBV18 and TRBJ2-3, is NAGVMQNPRHLVRRRGQEARLRCSPMKGHSHVYWYRQLPEEGLKFMVYLQKENIIDESGMPKERFSAEFPKEGPSILRIQQVVRGDSAAYFCASSGLAGVSDTQYFGPGTRLTVL.

This clone has a single count. V and J are TRBV6-6 and TRBJ1-2, with 7 bases identical to TRBD1. Germline assignment: CDR1 MNHNY and CDR2 SVGAGI (reference sequence). This CDR3 has 15 amino acids. V shed 3 bases and J 2 bases; nucleotides not matched to a gene: 6. CDR3 DNA: TGTGCCAGCAGTTATTCGAAGGGACAGAACTATGGCTACACCTTC. Protein product: CASSYSKGQNYGYTF.

The chain recombines TRBV18 with TRBJ2-1; D not resolved. CDR1 is KGHSH, CDR2 LQKENI, per germline. The CDR3 has 13 residues. V was cut by 6 bases and J by 3 bases, with 9 bases left in between. The CDR3 spells CASSGQYYNEQFF. The CDR3 DNA reads TGTGCCAGCTCCGGGCAGTACTACAATGAGCAGTTCTTC.

Comments on this clone: Other DNA sequences of this sample code for an identical CDR3. The chain has TRBV2 and TRBJ2-7; tentative D call: TRBD1 (6 bases). The CDR3 totals 12 residues. V was clipped by 7 bases and J by 2 bases, with 9 bases between them. CDR1 is SNHLY, CDR2 FYNNEI, per germline. CDR3 loop: CASTGQPYEQYF. The DNA for the CDR3 is TGTGCCAGCACCGGACAGCCCTACGAGCAGTACTTC.

The CDR3 here is CASSDYGTDTQYF. CDR3 coding DNA: TGTGCCAGCAGTGACTATGGCACAGATACGCAGTATTTT. This chain uses TRBV6-4 with TRBJ2-3; D not certain. CDR1 and CDR2 (germline): MRHNA, SNTAGT. CDR3 length: 13 residues. V lost 1 base, J lost 1 base, and 3 bases lay in between.

The genes are TRBV28 and TRBJ2-1, with D unclear. CDR3 length equals 13 residues. Trimming left V 10 bases short and J 2 bases short, with 12 bases between. Germline CDR1 reads MDHEN; CDR2 reads SYDVKM. CDR3 in amino acids: CATLTLTYNEQFF. The CDR3 DNA reads TGTGCCACCTTGACACTGACCTACAATGAGCAGTTCTTC.

V usage is TRBV19 and J usage is TRBJ2-7; D perhaps matches TRBD2 (5 bases). This CDR3 has 12 amino acids. V lost 4 bases and J lost 6, with 10 bases in between. Looked up from germline, CDR1 is LNHDA and CDR2 is SQIVND (reference sequence). Here the CDR3 reads CASSTRGGEQYF. In DNA form, the CDR3 reads TGTGCCAGTAGTACCCGGGGTGGCGAGCAGTACTTC.

The chain links TRBV4-3 to TRBJ2-2, with D possibly being TRBD2 (6 bases). CDR1 LGHNA and CDR2 YSLEER come from the germline V gene. The CDR3 is 15 residues long. Trimming pared 1 base from V and 4 bases from J, leaving 10 bases between. The CDR3 is CASSQVKRVTGELFF. The DNA of the CDR3 is TGCGCCAGCAGCCAAGTAAAGCGGGTCACCGGGGAGCTGTTTTTT.